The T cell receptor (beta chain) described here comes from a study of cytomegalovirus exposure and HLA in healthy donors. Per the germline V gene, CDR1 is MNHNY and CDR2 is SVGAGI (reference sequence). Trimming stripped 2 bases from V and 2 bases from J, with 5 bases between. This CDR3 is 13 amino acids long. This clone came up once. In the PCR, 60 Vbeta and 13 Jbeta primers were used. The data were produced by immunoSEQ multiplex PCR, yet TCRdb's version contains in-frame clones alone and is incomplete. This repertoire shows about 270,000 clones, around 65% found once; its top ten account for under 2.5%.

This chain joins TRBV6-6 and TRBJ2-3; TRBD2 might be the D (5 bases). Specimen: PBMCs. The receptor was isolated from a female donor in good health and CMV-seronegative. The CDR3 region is CASSYLATDTQYF. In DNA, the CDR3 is TGTGCCAGCAGTTACCTAGCCACAGATACGCAGTATTTT.